The sequence of this T cell receptor beta chain was determined in a study of HIV-infected children after antiretroviral therapy interruption. Treatment defined: PENTA 11 planned treatment interruption arm or continuous ART arm. RNA-based 3' RACE libraries used unique molecular identifiers. From the 3' RACE reads, TCRdb called clonotypes with MiXCR, one entry per CDR3 protein. Found here are about 50,000 distinct CDR3 sequences, more than 3.5% of them singletons; the top ten hold over 0.65%. V lost 9 bases, J lost 2 bases, and 11 bases lay in between. This CDR3 comprises 14 residues. Germline CDR1 is MNHNS and CDR2 is SASEGT. The table lists this clonotype with many counts.

The chain links TRBV6-1 to TRBJ2-6; D gene uncertain. This sequence was found in a pool of human donors with HIV. Sequences were derived from CD45RA+ CD4+ T cells from PBMCs, pooled from several time points, sampled from a donor given antiretroviral therapy, either interrupted or continuous. This sample's subset: naive CD4+ CD45RA+ CD45RO- T cells. CDR3 DNA: TGTGCCAGAGTTCGCAAGGCTGGGGCCAACGTCCTGACTTTC. It codes for CARVRKAGANVLTF.